These 32 T cell receptor beta chains were all obtained from the same sample, sequenced in a study of blood T cells in healthy people across ages. The authors ran a second PCR of about 6 to 12 cycles using a sample-barcoded 5' primer and a J-beta primer mix. TCRdb analysed the 5' RACE reads with MiXCR anew, one entry per CDR3 protein. The sample contains 950,000 to 1,200,000 distinct CDR3 sequences, approximately 38% of which appear only once. The material sequenced was blood. Every receptor here comes from a man aged 18 to 29 in good health.

The chain couples TRBV20-1 to TRBJ1-1, with D possibly TRBD1 on 5 matching bases. With 4 bases removed from V and 1 base from J, the gap between germline ends came to 7 bases. CDR1 and CDR2 (germline): DFQATT, SNEGSKA (reference sequence). This CDR3 has 12 residues. This CDR3 is CSATGGNTEAFF. CDR3 nucleotides: TGCAGTGCTACCGGGGGGAACACTGAAGCTTTCTTT.

The rearrangement links TRBV13 to TRBJ2-7; D not certain. The CDR3 is 14 amino acids. V was cut by 3 bases and J by 2 bases, with 11 bases left in between. The germline V gene encodes CDR1 PRHDT and CDR2 FYEKMQ (reference sequence). CDR3 in amino acids: CASSLDLNPYEQYF. The CDR3 nucleotides read TGTGCCAGCAGCTTGGACCTAAATCCCTACGAGCAGTACTTC.

The rearrangement uses TRBV7-2 and TRBJ2-5; D gene ambiguous. CDR3 length: 13 residues. Per the germline V gene, CDR1 is SGHTA and CDR2 is FQGNSA. The V gene lost 3 bases and the J gene lost 11 bases, with 16 bases spanning the gap. The CDR3 region has the DNA TGTGCCAGCAGCTTCCCGCTGGTCTATGAGCAGTACTTC. Translation gives CASSFPLVYEQYF.

This clonotype was seen only a few times. V is TRBV20-1 and J is TRBJ2-3; 10 bases line up with TRBD2. The CDR3 is 17 residues long. The V gene's germline CDR1 is DFQATT and CDR2 SNEGSKA (reference sequence). V trimming: 0 bases; J trimming: 1 base; junction bases outside the gene matches: 7. The CDR3 region is CSARDILLAGGTDTQYF. DNA of the CDR3: TGCAGTGCTAGAGATATTTTGCTAGCGGGAGGCACAGATACGCAGTATTTT.

Ten or more counts support this clonotype. The junction departs from germline at one end; a sequencing error may be responsible. V usage is TRBV5-1 and J usage is TRBJ2-1; D remains unclear. There are 12 residues in the CDR3. CDR1 is SGHRS, CDR2 YFSETQ, per germline. DNA for the CDR3: TGTGCCAGCAGTTTAGTGAGGAATGAGCAGTTCTTC. It encodes CASSLVRNEQFF.

The chain has TRBV19 and TRBJ1-5, with 10 bases matching TRBD1. The CDR3 runs to 15 residues. CDR1 and CDR2 (germline): LNHDA, SQIVND (reference sequence). The V gene end was trimmed by 5 bases and the J gene end by 7 bases; junction bases not matched to a gene: 8. CDR3 loop: CASSATGGLWQPQHF. The CDR3 coding sequence is TGTGCCAGTAGTGCGACAGGGGGCTTGTGGCAGCCCCAGCATTTT. Together with reference TRBV19 and TRBJ1-5, the CDR3 gives the full variable domain: DGGITQSPKYLFRKEGQNVTLSCEQNLNHDAMYWYRQDPGQGLRLIYYSQIVNDFQKGDIAEGYSVSREKKESFPLTVTSAQKNPTAFYLCASSATGGLWQPQHFGDGTRLSIL.

This clonotype was picked up one time. The chain has TRBV10-3 and TRBJ1-2; D gene uncertain. The CDR3 is 15 residues long. Trimming pared 1 base from V and 5 bases from J, leaving 14 bases between. Germline values: CDR1 ENHRY, CDR2 SYGVKD. The CDR3 bases are TGTGCCATCAGTGAGTTTGCAGCGAGTAGGTATGGCTACACCTTC. This codes for CAISEFAASRYGYTF.

The V and J genes are TRBV4-2 and TRBJ2-3, with 9 bases lining up with TRBD2. The V gene end was trimmed by 0 bases and the J gene end by 1 base; junction bases not matched to a gene: 5. The CDR3 loop spans 17 amino acids. The germline gives CDR1 LGHNA, CDR2 YNFKEQ. The CDR3 is CASSQDLQRGGTDTQYF. CDR3 nucleotide sequence: TGTGCCAGCAGCCAAGATCTGCAGCGGGGGGGCACAGATACGCAGTATTTT.

In its sample, this clonotype was seen a few times. The chain links TRBV10-2 to TRBJ1-1; possible D gene TRBD1, 5 bases. Germline V gene lookup returns CDR1 WSHSY and CDR2 SAAADI. Trimming took 3 bases from V and 5 from J, leaving 10 bases between them. CDR3 length: 13 residues. CDR3 DNA: TGCGCCAGCAGTGAAGGGGAGGCGACTGAAGCTTTCTTT. It translates to CASSEGEATEAFF.

This chain links TRBV6-1 with TRBJ1-2, with 7 bases aligning to TRBD1. Germline V gives CDR1 MNHNS, CDR2 SASEGT. The V gene end was trimmed by 4 bases and the J gene end by 3 bases; junction bases not matched to a gene: 8. The CDR3 contains 15 residues. This CDR3 is CASSVRTGGYYGYTF. For the CDR3, the DNA is TGTGCCAGCAGTGTCCGGACAGGAGGATACTATGGCTACACCTTC.

This clonotype turned up a few times. V is TRBV12-3 or TRBV12-4 and J is TRBJ1-5, with D possibly matching TRBD1 (6 bases). This CDR3 spans 15 amino acids. V dropped 5 bases and J dropped 6 bases, with 17 bases sitting between them. The CDR3 sequence is CASSPSRDTSQPQHF. As DNA, the CDR3 is TGTGCCAGCAGTCCATCCCGGGACACCAGTCAGCCCCAGCATTTT.

At least ten counts were recorded for this clonotype. This chain joins TRBV9 and TRBJ2-5; 9 positions match TRBD2. The germline V gene has CDR1 SGDLS and CDR2 YYNGEE. The trim removed 0 bases at V and 1 base at J, leaving 7 bases unmatched. CDR3 size: 17 residues. As DNA, the CDR3 is TGTGCCAGCAGCGTAGCCGGTAGCGGGGGACTCCAAGAGACCCAGTACTTC. Protein sequence: CASSVAGSGGLQETQYF.

This sequence joins TRBV21-1 and TRBJ1-5. TRBV21-1 is a pseudogene locus. The CDR3 contains 15 residues. Here the CDR3 DNA reads TGTGCCAGCCGAAGGGAGGGCGGAAGCAATCAGCCCCAGCATTTT. Amino acids: CASRREGGSNQPQHF.

V gene TRBV7-2 combines with J gene TRBJ1-4, with D uncertain. The V end lost 1 base, the J end lost 8 bases, and 17 bases lay between the germline ends. There are 16 residues in the CDR3. Germline-derived CDR1 and CDR2 are SGHTA and FQGNSA. For the CDR3, the DNA is TGTGCCAGCAGCTTAGATACGGGCAGTGTACCCGAAAAACTGTTTTTT. Amino acid sequence: CASSLDTGSVPEKLFF.

DNA of the CDR3: TGCAGTGCTGTTCGCCAGGGGTCCGGGGAGCTGTTTTTT. Its protein is CSAVRQGSGELFF. The chain uses TRBV20-1 and TRBJ2-2, with a tentative D call TRBD1 (6 bases). This CDR3 has 13 residues. Trimming cost V 5 bases and J 6 bases, with 13 bases left between them. Germline values: CDR1 DFQATT, CDR2 SNEGSKA (reference sequence).

J is TRBJ2-1 and V is TRBV14; 9 nucleotides agree with TRBD2. The J call is uncertain, as TRBJ2-7 better fits the DNA end. The CDR3 consists of 15 residues. Germline CDR1 is SGHDN and CDR2 is FVKESK. The CDR3 is CASSNSGGIYNEQYF. The CDR3 DNA reads TGTGCCAGCAGCAACAGCGGGGGGATCTACAATGAGCAGTACTTC.

This clonotype was detected only once. The gene calls are TRBV7-3 and TRBJ1-5, with 11 bases that match TRBD1. The CDR3 totals 16 residues. The ends lost 4 bases at V and 3 bases at J; junction bases unmatched: 5. Germline V gene sequence: CDR1 SGHTA, CDR2 FQGTGA. CDR3 bases: TGTGCCAGCAGCTGGGGGGACAGGGGGGTCAATCAGCCCCAGCATTTT. This codes for CASSWGDRGVNQPQHF.

Only a few counts were recorded for this clonotype. This chain links TRBV29-1 with TRBJ2-7; a weak D match, TRBD1 (6 bases). Germline CDR1 and CDR2: SQVTM and ANQGSEA. Trimming removed 2 bases at V and 2 bases at J, with 19 bases between. The length of the CDR3 is 16 residues. The CDR3: CSVEKGGQGIAYEQYF. In nucleotides, the CDR3 is TGCAGCGTTGAAAAGGGTGGGCAGGGGATCGCCTACGAGCAGTACTTC.

The rearrangement uses TRBV6-5 and TRBJ1-1; tentative D call: TRBD1 (6 bases). Germline loops: CDR1 MNHEY, CDR2 SVGAGI. Trimming took off 0 bases at V and 1 base at J, with 15 bases between the two ends. CDR3 size: 17 residues. CDR3 DNA: TGTGCCAGCAGTTACTCGCACAAAAGGGGGGGGAACACTGAAGCTTTCTTT. It is translated as CASSYSHKRGGNTEAFF.

This chain uses TRBV20-1 with TRBJ1-2, with TRBD1 matching over 9 bases. Germline CDR1 reads DFQATT; CDR2 reads SNEGSKA (reference sequence). V shed 5 bases, J shed 2 bases, and the junction held 12 bases outside the gene matches. There are 16 residues in the CDR3. The CDR3 sequence is CSAYMGRDRVNYGYTF. The CDR3 coding sequence is TGCAGTGCTTACATGGGAAGGGACAGGGTCAACTATGGCTACACCTTC.

As concerns this clonotype: A much larger clone differs from this one at a single base, so this may be a read error. The CDR3 nucleotides read TGTGCCACCAGTGACGGACAGCGCTACGAGCAGTACTTC. Its translation is CATSDGQRYEQYF. The chain links TRBV10-3 to TRBJ2-4; D might be TRBD1 (6 bases). The J call may not be correct, given that the DNA end is closer to TRBJ2-7. The CDR3 contains 13 residues. Per the germline V gene, CDR1 is ENHRY and CDR2 is SYGVKD.

The chain is built from TRBV12-3 or TRBV12-4 and TRBJ2-2, with TRBD1 identical over 7 bases. J lost 1 base, V lost 10 bases, and 6 bases had no gene match. The CDR3 covers 14 residues. CDR3 sequence (DNA): TGTGCCACCACCGGGACAGAGAACACCGGGGAGCTGTTTTTT. Protein: CATTGTENTGELFF.

Comment on this clonotype: One end of the junction does not line up with germline, which may come from a read error. The V and J genes are TRBV5-6 and TRBJ1-2; D is unresolved. Per the germline V gene, CDR1 is SGHDT and CDR2 is YYEEEE. The CDR3 runs to 14 residues. The CDR3 loop reads CASSLVPIPRGYTF. CDR3 in DNA: TGTGCCAGCAGTTTGGTACCCATTCCCCGTGGCTACACCTTC.

This clonotype was detected a few times. The chain uses TRBV4-3 and TRBJ2-1; 12 nucleotides agree with TRBD2. Germline CDR1 LGHNA, CDR2 YSLEER. Trimming at V came to 4 bases and at J to 6 bases, leaving 7 bases not matched to a gene. This CDR3 has 16 residues. CDR3 loop: CASSPRLAGDLNEQFF. The CDR3 nucleotides read TGCGCCAGCAGCCCAAGACTAGCGGGGGACCTCAATGAGCAGTTCTTC.

This clonotype showed up just a few times. V gene TRBV10-3 combines with J gene TRBJ2-7; 8 nucleotides line up with TRBD1. This CDR3 has 18 amino acids. After removal of 2 bases from V and 1 base from J, the junction contained 13 bases not matched to a gene. CDR1 is ENHRY and CDR2 is SYGVKD in the germline V gene. CDR3 in DNA: TGTGCCATCAGTGAGCAAGGGACAGGCGCGACCTATTCCTACGAGCAGTACTTC. This translates into CAISEQGTGATYSYEQYF.

The chain employs TRBV7-2 and TRBJ2-4; D is unclear. The assigned J gene may be wrong: the sequence end matches TRBJ2-7 better. The CDR3 has 15 residues. Per germline, CDR1 SGHTA and CDR2 FQGNSA. The chain's CDR3 is CASSLSAASSYEQYF. The CDR3 DNA reads as TGTGCCAGCAGCTTATCTGCGGCCAGCTCCTACGAGCAGTACTTC.

This clonotype was seen more than once but under ten times. The J gene is TRBJ1-6, the V gene TRBV20-1, with TRBD1 identical over 8 bases. The germline gives CDR1 DFQATT, CDR2 SNEGSKA (reference sequence). The CDR3 runs 14 residues. Trimming took 6 bases from V and 7 from J; bases not matched to a gene: 8. The CDR3 loop reads CSAPWTGRNSPLHF. The CDR3 DNA reads as TGCAGTGCCCCTTGGACAGGGCGGAATTCACCCCTCCACTTT.

The rearrangement links TRBV15 to TRBJ2-2, with D unresolved. Germline V gene sequence: CDR1 LNHNV, CDR2 YYDKDF (reference sequence). The V end lost 3 bases, the J end lost 7 bases, and 9 bases lay between the germline ends. The CDR3 extends over 13 amino acids. This CDR3 reads CATSSPSDGELFF. The DNA of the CDR3 is TGTGCCACCAGCAGTCCATCGGACGGGGAGCTGTTTTTT.

The chain recombines TRBV20-1 with TRBJ2-1; 12 nucleotides align to TRBD2. The CDR3 loop spans 14 amino acids. The V gene's germline CDR1 is DFQATT and CDR2 SNEGSKA (reference sequence). V shed 3 bases and J 5 bases; nucleotides not matched to a gene: 2. The CDR3 is CSASLAGGDNEQFF. The CDR3 nucleotides are TGCAGTGCTAGCCTAGCGGGAGGGGACAATGAGCAGTTCTTC.

This clonotype was recorded once. The rearrangement uses TRBV14 and TRBJ1-2, with a possible D match to TRBD1 (5 bases). Deletions cut 4 bases from V and 4 bases from J, with 16 bases between. Per germline, CDR1 SGHDN and CDR2 FVKESK. This CDR3 has 15 amino acids. In DNA, the CDR3 is TGTGCCAGCAGCCGAGAAAGGGCAGGGTTCTATGGCTACACCTTC. Translation gives CASSRERAGFYGYTF.

A single count supports this clonotype. V usage is TRBV20-1 and J usage is TRBJ2-1; 9 bases match TRBD2. The junction had 7 bases not matched to a gene; V was cut back by 2 bases and J by 5 bases. CDR1 is DFQATT, CDR2 SNEGSKA, per germline (reference sequence). The CDR3 has 15 residues. The CDR3 is CSARYPGLAHNEQFF. CDR3 nucleotides: TGCAGTGCTAGATACCCGGGACTAGCCCACAATGAGCAGTTCTTC.

J is TRBJ1-1 and V is TRBV20-1; a possible D gene is TRBD1 (6 bases). The CDR3 has 14 residues. Trimming removed 6 bases from V and 1 base from J, with 15 bases in between. CDR1 is DFQATT and CDR2 is SNEGSKA in the germline V gene (reference sequence). The CDR3 DNA follows: TGCAGTGCCACCACAGGAGGGGGGAACACTGAAGCTTTCTTT. It codes for CSATTGGGNTEAFF.